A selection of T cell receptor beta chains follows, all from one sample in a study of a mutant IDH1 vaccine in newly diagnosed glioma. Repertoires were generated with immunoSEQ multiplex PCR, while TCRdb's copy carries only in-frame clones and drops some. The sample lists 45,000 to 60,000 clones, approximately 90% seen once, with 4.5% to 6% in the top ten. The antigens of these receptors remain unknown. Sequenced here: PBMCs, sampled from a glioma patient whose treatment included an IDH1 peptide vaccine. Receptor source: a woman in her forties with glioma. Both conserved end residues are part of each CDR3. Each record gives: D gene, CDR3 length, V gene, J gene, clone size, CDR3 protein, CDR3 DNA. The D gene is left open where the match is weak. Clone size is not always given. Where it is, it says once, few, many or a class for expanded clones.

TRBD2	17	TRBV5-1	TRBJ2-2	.	CASSSYPAGENTGELFF	TGCGCCAGCAGCTCGTACCCAGCGGGGGAGAACACCGGGGAGCTGTTTTTT
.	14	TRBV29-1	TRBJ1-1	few	CSVEWRPRGTEAFF	TGCAGCGTTGAATGGAGGCCCCGGGGCACTGAAGCTTTCTTT
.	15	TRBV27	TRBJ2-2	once	CASMRSRLNTGELFF	TGTGCCAGCATGCGATCAAGGTTAAACACCGGGGAGCTGTTTTTT
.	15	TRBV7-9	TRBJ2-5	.	CASSLFGGRQETQYF	TGTGCCAGCAGCTTATTCGGGGGAAGGCAAGAGACCCAGTACTTC
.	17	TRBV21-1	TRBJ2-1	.	CASSKDGASGDRNEQFF	TGTGCCAGCAGCAAAGATGGGGCTAGCGGGGATAGGAATGAGCAGTTCTTC
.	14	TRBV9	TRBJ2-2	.	CASSGLTSTGELFF	TGTGCCAGCAGCGGACTCACGAGCACCGGGGAGCTGTTTTTT
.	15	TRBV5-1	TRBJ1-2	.	CASSLNGNRASGYTF	TGCGCCAGCAGCTTGAATGGGAACAGGGCAAGTGGCTACACCTTC
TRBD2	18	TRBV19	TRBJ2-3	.	CASSTSPPTSGYTDTQYF	TGTGCCAGTAGTACTTCACCTCCGACTAGCGGGTACACAGATACGCAGTATTTT
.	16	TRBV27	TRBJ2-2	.	CASSFQGPKRGGELFF	TGTGCCAGCAGTTTCCAAGGACCCAAACGGGGCGGGGAGCTGTTTTTT
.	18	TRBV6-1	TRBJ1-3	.	CASSEIGTWGINGNTIYF	TGTGCCAGCAGTGAAATCGGGACTTGGGGGATAAATGGAAACACCATATATTTT
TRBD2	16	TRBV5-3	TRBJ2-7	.	CARSLVPAGVTYEQYF	TGTGCCAGAAGCTTGGTCCCAGCGGGGGTCACCTACGAGCAGTACTTC
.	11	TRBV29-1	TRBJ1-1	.	CSVEQNTEAFF	TGCAGCGTTGAACAGAACACTGAAGCTTTCTTT
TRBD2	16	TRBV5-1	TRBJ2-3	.	CASSKDSGSLRDTQYF	TGCGCCAGCAGCAAGGATAGCGGGAGCCTAAGAGATACGCAGTATTTT
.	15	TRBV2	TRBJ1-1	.	CASSDRRTGSSEAFF	TGTGCCAGCAGTGACCGGCGAACAGGGAGCTCTGAAGCTTTCTTT
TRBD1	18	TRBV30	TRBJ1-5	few	CAWGPKKRAGGHNQPQHF	TGTGCCTGGGGTCCAAAGAAACGGGCAGGGGGTCACAATCAGCCCCAGCATTTT
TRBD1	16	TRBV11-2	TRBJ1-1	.	CASSLVMGQPNTEAFF	TGTGCCAGCAGCTTAGTTATGGGACAGCCGAACACTGAAGCTTTCTTT
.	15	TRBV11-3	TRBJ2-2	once	CASSLSRGNTGELFF	TGTGCCAGCAGCTTATCAAGGGGCAACACCGGGGAGCTGTTTTTT
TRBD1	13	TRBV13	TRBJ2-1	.	CASSLGTGNEQFF	TGTGCCAGCAGCTTGGGGACAGGGAATGAGCAGTTCTTC
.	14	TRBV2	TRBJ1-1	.	CASGRDGGDTEAFF	TGTGCCAGCGGCAGGGACGGGGGGGACACTGAAGCTTTCTTT
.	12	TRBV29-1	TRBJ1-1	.	CSVGEFNTEAFF	TGCAGCGTTGGGGAATTTAACACTGAAGCTTTCTTT
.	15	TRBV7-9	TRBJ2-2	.	CASSLVGLNTGELFF	TGTGCCAGCAGCTTGGTCGGGCTGAACACCGGGGAGCTGTTTTTT
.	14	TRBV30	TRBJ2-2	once	CAWSRAGFTGELFF	TGTGCCTGGAGTAGGGCAGGTTTCACCGGGGAGCTGTTTTTT
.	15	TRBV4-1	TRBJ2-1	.	CASSQDRASYNEQFF	TGCGCCAGCAGCCAAGACAGAGCGTCCTACAATGAGCAGTTCTTC
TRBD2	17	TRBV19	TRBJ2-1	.	CASSIPPTSGGSNEQFF	TGTGCCAGTAGTATACCCCCGACTAGCGGGGGCTCCAATGAGCAGTTCTTC
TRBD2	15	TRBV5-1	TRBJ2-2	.	CASSLGPRGAGELFF	TGCGCCAGCAGCTTGGGACCCCGGGGGGCCGGGGAGCTGTTTTTT
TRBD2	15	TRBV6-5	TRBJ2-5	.	CASSPGTRVGETQYF	TGTGCCAGCAGCCCCGGGACTAGGGTTGGAGAGACCCAGTACTTC
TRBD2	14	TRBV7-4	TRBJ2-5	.	CASSWGGEIETQYF	TGTGCCAGCAGCTGGGGGGGGGAGATAGAGACCCAGTACTTC
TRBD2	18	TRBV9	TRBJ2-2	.	CASNSPGLAEGNTGELFF	TGTGCCAGCAACTCCCCGGGACTAGCGGAGGGGAACACCGGGGAGCTGTTTTTT
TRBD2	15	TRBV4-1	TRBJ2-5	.	CASSQWTSEQETQYF	TGCGCCAGCAGCCAGTGGACTAGCGAACAAGAGACCCAGTACTTC
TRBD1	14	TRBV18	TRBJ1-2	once	CASSPGQAYYGYTF	TGTGCCAGCTCACCGGGACAGGCCTACTATGGCTACACCTTC
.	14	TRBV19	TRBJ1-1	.	CASSPGGTNTEAFF	TGTGCCAGTTCACCTGGGGGCACTAACACTGAAGCTTTCTTT
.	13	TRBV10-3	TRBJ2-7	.	CATGPPFTYEQYF	TGTGCCACGGGACCCCCATTTACCTACGAGCAGTACTTC
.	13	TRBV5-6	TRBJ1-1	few	CASTRQLNTEAFF	TGTGCCAGCACCAGACAGTTGAACACTGAAGCTTTCTTT
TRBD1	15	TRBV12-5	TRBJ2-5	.	CASGFGRGPFETQYF	TGTGCTAGTGGTTTCGGCAGGGGGCCCTTTGAGACCCAGTACTTC
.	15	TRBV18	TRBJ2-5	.	CASSRQLGEVKTQYF	TGTGCCAGCTCACGACAATTAGGTGAAGTAAAGACCCAGTACTTC
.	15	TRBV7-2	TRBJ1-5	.	CASSLAPGSNQPQHF	TGTGCCAGCAGCTTAGCGCCGGGTAGCAATCAGCCCCAGCATTTT
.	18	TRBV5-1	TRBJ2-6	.	CASSLNSPLHSGANVLTF	TGCGCCAGCAGCTTGAATAGCCCCCTTCACTCTGGGGCCAACGTCCTGACTTTC
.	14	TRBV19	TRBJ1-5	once	CASSISGNNQPQHF	TGTGCCAGTAGTATATCGGGTAACAATCAGCCCCAGCATTTT
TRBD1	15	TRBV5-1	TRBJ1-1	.	CASSFGTDHNTEAFF	TGCGCCAGCAGCTTTGGGACAGACCATAACACTGAAGCTTTCTTT
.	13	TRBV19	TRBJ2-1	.	CASSISAFNEQFF	TGTGCCAGTAGTATTTCGGCCTTTAATGAGCAGTTCTTC
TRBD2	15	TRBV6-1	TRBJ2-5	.	CASSEGTSGKETQYF	TGTGCCAGCAGTGAGGGGACTAGCGGTAAAGAGACCCAGTACTTC
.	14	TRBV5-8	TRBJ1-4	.	CASSLPGFGEKLFF	TGTGCCAGCAGCTTGCCGGGTTTTGGGGAAAAACTGTTTTTT
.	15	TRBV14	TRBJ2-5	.	CASSQAPVFQETQYF	TGTGCCAGCAGCCAAGCCCCTGTCTTTCAAGAGACCCAGTACTTC
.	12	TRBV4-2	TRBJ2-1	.	CASSRDRDEQFF	TGTGCCAGCAGCCGCGATAGGGATGAGCAGTTCTTC
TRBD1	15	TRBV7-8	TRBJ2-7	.	CASSSSGTGVYEQYF	TGTGCCAGCAGCTCTTCCGGGACAGGGGTCTACGAGCAGTACTTC
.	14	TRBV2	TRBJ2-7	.	CASSEIGVTYEQYF	TGTGCCAGCAGTGAAATAGGGGTCACCTACGAGCAGTACTTC
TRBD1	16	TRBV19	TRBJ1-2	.	CASNPDRDYRNYGYTF	TGTGCCAGTAACCCGGACAGGGATTATAGGAACTATGGCTACACCTTC
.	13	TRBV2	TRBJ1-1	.	CASSGRGRTEAFF	TGTGCCAGCAGTGGTCGGGGACGGACTGAAGCTTTCTTT
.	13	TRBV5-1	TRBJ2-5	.	CASSLRGAETQYF	TGCGCCAGCAGCCTCCGGGGGGCGGAGACCCAGTACTTC
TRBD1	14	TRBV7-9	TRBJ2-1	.	CASRGTGGHNEQFF	TGTGCCAGCAGGGGGACAGGGGGACACAATGAGCAGTTCTTC
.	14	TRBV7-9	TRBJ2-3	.	CASSFSAVTDTQYF	TGTGCCAGCAGCTTTTCCGCGGTCACAGATACGCAGTATTTT